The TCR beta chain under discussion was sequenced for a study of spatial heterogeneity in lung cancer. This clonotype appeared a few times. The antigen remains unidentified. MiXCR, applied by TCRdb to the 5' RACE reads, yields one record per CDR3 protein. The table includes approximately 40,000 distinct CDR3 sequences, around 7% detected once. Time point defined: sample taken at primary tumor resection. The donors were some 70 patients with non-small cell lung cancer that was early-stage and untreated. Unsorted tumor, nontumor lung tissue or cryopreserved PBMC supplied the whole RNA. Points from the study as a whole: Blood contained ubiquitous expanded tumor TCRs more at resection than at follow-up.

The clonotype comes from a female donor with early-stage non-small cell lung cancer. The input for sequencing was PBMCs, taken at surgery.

CDR3 sequence: CASSALLGESRVSEQYF. Here the CDR3 DNA reads TGTGCCAGCAGCGCGCTACTCGGGGAGTCTCGTGTCAGCGAGCAGTACTTC. This sequence joins TRBV3-1 and TRBJ2-7; D might be TRBD2 (5 bases). The germline CDR1 and CDR2 sequences are LGHDT and YNNKEL (reference sequence). V lost 5 bases, J lost 6 bases, and 26 bases lay in between. The CDR3 totals 17 residues.